Following are 9 T cell receptor beta chains from one sample sequenced in a study of cytomegalovirus exposure and HLA in healthy donors. The PCR had 60 Vbeta and 13 Jbeta primers. Clones were sequenced by immunoSEQ multiplex PCR, and TCRdb holds only the in-frame ones, with some missing. The sample carries over 65,000 clones, about four fifths recorded once. Material: PBMCs. The source is a woman in her thirties or forties in good health and CMV-seropositive.

The chain combines TRBV6-1 with TRBJ1-4, with D possibly TRBD1 on 6 matching bases. Germline CDR1 and CDR2: MNHNS and SASEGT. CDR3 length: 14 residues. Trimming took off 5 bases at V and 8 bases at J, with 15 bases between the two ends. CDR3: CASSTRGGGEKLFF. Written as DNA, the CDR3 is TGTGCCAGCAGTACTCGGGGGGGCGGGGAAAAACTGTTTTTT.

Here the CDR3 reads CASRDRVVETQYF. CDR3 DNA: TGTGCCAGCCGGGACAGGGTCGTAGAGACCCAGTACTTC. The rearrangement joins TRBV19 to TRBJ2-5; 9 bases match TRBD1. This CDR3 spans 13 amino acids. V lost 9 bases and J lost 4; bases outside the gene matches: 6. CDR1 and CDR2 from the germline V gene are LNHDA and SQIVND (reference sequence).

This clone has only one observation. V gene TRBV11-2 combines with J gene TRBJ1-4; D remains unclear. Trimming stripped 5 bases from V and 8 bases from J, with 21 bases between. The length of the CDR3 is 16 residues. Germline-derived CDR1 and CDR2 are SGHAT and FQNNGV. This CDR3 is CASSPQSARGWEKLFF. CDR3 coding DNA: TGTGCCAGCAGCCCCCAAAGTGCGAGAGGTTGGGAAAAACTGTTTTTT.

This chain connects TRBV7-6 to TRBJ1-2, with D possibly being TRBD1 (5 bases). The ends were cut back, 5 bases at V and 6 bases at J, with 13 bases in the middle. CDR1 and CDR2 from the germline V gene are SGHVS and FNYEAQ. There are 13 residues in the CDR3. The CDR3 sequence: CASSPLKGDGYTF. CDR3 coding DNA: TGTGCCAGCAGCCCACTGAAAGGGGATGGCTACACCTTC.

V is TRBV10-3 and J is TRBJ1-1; 7 positions agree with TRBD1. CDR3 length: 14 amino acids. Germline-derived CDR1 and CDR2 are ENHRY and SYGVKD. V was pared by 5 bases and J by 3 bases, with 6 bases of the junction left unmatched. The CDR3 reads CAISRGGPDTEAFF. DNA for the CDR3: TGTGCCATCAGTCGAGGGGGCCCGGACACTGAAGCTTTCTTT.

This chain joins TRBV28 and TRBJ1-1, with 7 bases fitting TRBD1. V lost 5 bases, J lost 6 bases, and 9 bases stayed unmatched. CDR1 and CDR2 (germline): MDHEN, SYDVKM. This CDR3 contains 14 residues. CDR3 in amino acids: CASSTGGGRAEAFF. The CDR3 DNA is TGTGCCAGCAGTACCGGAGGGGGCCGGGCTGAAGCTTTCTTT.

CDR3 residues: CASSPGGAGTDTQYF. The CDR3 region has the DNA TGTGCCAGCTCACCAGGGGGGGCGGGCACAGATACGCAGTATTTT. The chain is built from TRBV18 and TRBJ2-3, with D perhaps matching TRBD2 (7 bases). The CDR3 spans 15 residues. CDR1 is KGHSH and CDR2 is LQKENI in the germline V gene. With 2 bases removed from V and 1 base from J, the gap between germline ends came to 10 bases.

The chain couples TRBV30 to TRBJ1-2; D may be TRBD1 (6 bases). Between the trimmed V and J ends, which lost 4 bases and 7 bases, there was a span of 13 bases. CDR1 and CDR2 from the germline V gene are GTSNPN and SVGIG (reference sequence). This CDR3 region has 12 residues. The DNA of the CDR3 is TGTGCCTGGACCCCGGGACAACTTGGCTACACCTTC. Translation gives CAWTPGQLGYTF.

The table lists this clone with a count of one. The rearrangement uses TRBV7-6 and TRBJ2-1; possible D gene TRBD1, 6 bases. Germline CDR1 SGHVS, CDR2 FNYEAQ. The V end was cut by 1 base, the J end by 2 bases, with 12 bases between. CDR3 size: 16 residues. CDR3 nucleotide sequence: TGTGCCAGCAGCTTAGGGGCAGGGGTCACCTACAATGAGCAGTTCTTC. Its translation is CASSLGAGVTYNEQFF.